Each of the 15 T cell receptor beta chains below was sequenced from the same sample in a study of blood T cell repertoires in COVID-19. Profiled with immunoSEQ multiplex PCR; TCRdb holds only in-frame clones, not every one. Counted here are around 100,000 clones, 80% occurring once; the ten biggest clones make up 9.5% to 13%. Sequencing was performed on peripheral blood. Receptors originate from a woman in her seventies with acute or convalescent COVID-19.

The gene calls are TRBV2 and TRBJ1-5, with 9 nucleotides matching TRBD1. V lost 6 bases and J lost 0; bases outside the gene matches: 15. Germline CDR1 is SNHLY and CDR2 is FYNNEI. The CDR3 sequence is 19 residues long. The DNA of the CDR3 is TGTGCCAGCAGCTCAGTCGGGACAGGGATTGAGAATAGCAATCAGCCCCAGCATTTT. It specifies CASSSVGTGIENSNQPQHF.

V usage is TRBV19 and J usage is TRBJ2-5; TRBD1 aligns across 7 bases. After removal of 8 bases from V and 3 bases from J, the junction contained 6 bases not matched to a gene. Germline V gene sequence: CDR1 LNHDA, CDR2 SQIVND (reference sequence). The CDR3 is made up of 13 amino acids. Here the CDR3 reads CASVDRVKETQYF. The CDR3 DNA reads as TGTGCCAGTGTAGACAGGGTTAAAGAGACCCAGTACTTC.

The genes are TRBV6-5 and TRBJ1-3; TRBD1 matches at 8 bases. CDR1 and CDR2 (germline): MNHEY, SVGAGI. The CDR3 length is 14 residues. V dropped 5 bases and J dropped 7; count of bases not matched to a gene: 7. DNA of the CDR3: TGTGCCAGCAGTAGGACAGGGTCTAGTAACACCATATATTTT. It yields the protein CASSRTGSSNTIYF.

The rearrangement links TRBV19 to TRBJ2-3, with a tentative D call TRBD1 (7 bases). This CDR3 is 15 amino acids long. Trimming left V 6 bases short and J 0 bases short, with 13 bases between. Germline CDR1 and CDR2: LNHDA and SQIVND (reference sequence). CDR3 in DNA: TGTGCCAGTAGGCGGGACAGCACTAGCACAGATACGCAGTATTTT. Its translation is CASRRDSTSTDTQYF.

The sample holds a few counts of this clone. The chain is built from TRBV7-3 and TRBJ1-2, with D perhaps TRBD1 (6 bases). In germline, CDR1 is SGHTA, CDR2 FQGTGA. The CDR3 sequence is 16 residues long. Trimming pared 0 bases from V and 8 bases from J, leaving 19 bases between. CDR3 DNA: TGTGCCAGCAGCTTAACGGCCAGGGGTCAGCCATCAGGCTACACCTTC. Residues: CASSLTARGQPSGYTF.

V and J are TRBV5-1 and TRBJ2-2; D is undetermined. The CDR3 contains 16 residues. The V end lost 4 bases, the J end lost 0 bases, and 13 bases lay between the germline ends. CDR1 and CDR2 from the germline V gene are SGHRS and YFSETQ. CDR3 DNA sequence: TGCGCCAGCAGCGTCTCAGGCGATCCGAACACCGGGGAGCTGTTTTTT. This sequence encodes CASSVSGDPNTGELFF.

This clone appeared once. This may stem from a read error, because a much larger clone lies one nucleotide away. The V call is TRBV4-1, the J call TRBJ2-7, with 10 bases identical to TRBD1. From germline, CDR1 is MGHRA and CDR2 YSYEKL. This CDR3 comprises 16 residues. The CDR3 DNA sequence: TGCGCCAACAGCCGAGACCCGGGACAGGGGAGCTACGAGCAGTACTTC. Encoded protein: CANSRDPGQGSYEQYF.

Notes on this clone: The sample has other DNA sequences that encode this CDR3 too. The chain is built from TRBV10-3 and TRBJ2-3; D is ambiguous. V dropped 3 bases and J dropped 6 bases, with 4 bases sitting between them. There are 11 residues in the CDR3. Per the germline V gene, CDR1 is ENHRY and CDR2 is SYGVKD. The CDR3 protein is CAISDRDTQYF. The CDR3 nucleotides are TGTGCCATCAGTGACAGGGATACGCAGTATTTT.

The rearrangement links TRBV9 to TRBJ1-2; no reliable D call. This CDR3 has 14 amino acids. V was shortened by 3 bases and J by 7 bases, with 16 bases between the two germline ends. From germline, CDR1 is SGDLS and CDR2 YYNGEE. CDR3 DNA: TGTGCCAGCAGCGCGACCCCCCACGGGGTTGGCTACACCTTC. Protein: CASSATPHGVGYTF.

This clone has only a few counts. The rearrangement links TRBV30 to TRBJ1-4; 7 nucleotides agree with TRBD1. The length of the CDR3 is 13 residues. Germline V CDR1 and CDR2: GTSNPN, SVGIG (reference sequence). V gave up 2 bases and J gave up 7 bases; unmatched junction bases: 4. In DNA, the CDR3 is TGTGCCTGGAGTTCGGGGACAGTTGAAAAACTGTTTTTT. Protein: CAWSSGTVEKLFF.

The count of this clone is one. This chain links TRBV19 with TRBJ1-5; the D gene is possibly TRBD1 (5 bases). The length of the CDR3 is 13 residues. CDR1 is LNHDA and CDR2 is SQIVND in the germline V gene (reference sequence). Trimming pared 4 bases from V and 9 bases from J, leaving 13 bases between. The CDR3 bases are TGTGCCAGTAGTAAGGCCCCTAGGGGGCCCCAGCATTTT. Protein sequence: CASSKAPRGPQHF. Full variable domain (outside the CDR3, taken from reference TRBV19 and TRBJ1-5): DGGITQSPKYLFRKEGQNVTLSCEQNLNHDAMYWYRQDPGQGLRLIYYSQIVNDFQKGDIAEGYSVSREKKESFPLTVTSAQKNPTAFYLCASSKAPRGPQHFGDGTRLSIL.

This chain joins TRBV5-4 and TRBJ1-3; 7 bases line up with TRBD1. With 3 bases clipped from V and 2 bases from J, the junction kept 2 bases outside the gene matches. The CDR3 loop spans 14 amino acids. Germline values: CDR1 SGHNT, CDR2 YYREEE (reference sequence). This CDR3 reads CASSSQGAGNTIYF. The CDR3 DNA sequence: TGTGCCAGCAGCTCCCAGGGGGCTGGAAACACCATATATTTT.

The chain links TRBV19 to TRBJ2-7; TRBD2 might be the D (5 bases). Germline V gene sequence: CDR1 LNHDA, CDR2 SQIVND (reference sequence). CDR3 length: 12 amino acids. V gave up 5 bases and J gave up 6 bases, with 11 bases separating them. The CDR3 DNA follows: TGTGCCAGTAGTGTCGGCCGGGGCGAGCAGTACTTC. Translation: CASSVGRGEQYF.

The J gene is TRBJ1-5, the V gene TRBV30, with 7 bases fitting TRBD1. V lost 3 bases and J lost 4; bases outside the gene matches: 3. The CDR3 runs 13 residues. Germline assignment: CDR1 GTSNPN and CDR2 SVGIG (reference sequence). CDR3 residues: CAWSETGNQPQHF. CDR3 DNA: TGTGCCTGGAGCGAGACAGGGAATCAGCCCCAGCATTTT. Using reference TRBV30 and TRBJ1-5 for the parts outside the CDR3, the full variable domain is SQTIHQWPATLVQPVGSPLSLECTVEGTSNPNLYWYRQAAGRGLQLLFYSVGIGQISSEVPQNLSASRPQDRQFILSSKKLLLSDSGFYLCAWSETGNQPQHFGDGTRLSIL.

The rearrangement joins TRBV5-8 to TRBJ2-7; 10 nucleotides align to TRBD1. After removal of 6 bases from V and 5 bases from J, the junction contained 11 bases not matched to a gene. CDR3 length: 15 amino acids. Germline CDR1 SGHTS, CDR2 YDEGEE. CDR3 loop: CASTEPGQGKNEQYF. CDR3 DNA sequence: TGTGCCAGCACCGAGCCGGGACAGGGGAAGAACGAGCAGTACTTC.